These T cell receptor beta chains were read from a single sample in a study of cytomegalovirus exposure and HLA in healthy donors. Clones were sequenced by immunoSEQ multiplex PCR, and TCRdb holds only the in-frame ones, with some missing. The table lists 250,000 to 400,000 clones, approximately 85% of them singletons. Source material: PBMCs. These receptors were collected from a man younger than 40 in good health and CMV-seronegative. CDR3s include the opening cysteine and the closing phenylalanine or tryptophan. A D gene is named only where the DNA matches it firmly. Rows may omit the clone size; those that give it use once, few, many or a size class.

TRBD1 | TRBJ2-5 | NA | TRBV25-1 | TGTGCCAGCAGTGCCCTACAGGGGGCAGGAGAGACCCAGTACTTC | CASSALQGAGETQYF
NA | TRBJ1-6 | few | TRBV11-2 | TGTGCCAGCAGCACACAGAATTCACCCCTCCACTTT | CASSTQNSPLHF
TRBD1 | TRBJ1-4 | NA | TRBV7-6 | TGTGCCAGCAGCTTGTCCGGGACAGGGAGTGAAAAACTGTTTTTT | CASSLSGTGSEKLFF
NA | TRBJ2-2 | NA | TRBV5-4 | TGTGCCAGCAGCTTGGCAACGGAAGGAGGCACCGGGGAGCTGTTTTTT | CASSLATEGGTGELFF
NA | TRBJ2-1 | once | TRBV11-3 | TGTGCCAGCAGCTCCCTGGAGTCAGGGAGGAACAATGAGCAGTTCTTC | CASSSLESGRNNEQFF
NA | TRBJ1-6 | NA | TRBV4-3 | TGCGCCAGCAGCCAACCTCATGACAGGTGGACAGACAATTCACCCCTCCACTTT | CASSQPHDRWTDNSPLHF
NA | TRBJ1-6 | NA | TRBV5-6 | TGTGCCAGCAGCTTGGGACAGTTAAGAAATTCACCCCTCCACTTT | CASSLGQLRNSPLHF
NA | TRBJ1-4 | few | TRBV2 | TGTGCCAGCAGACAGGGAGATGGGAATGAAAAACTGTTTTTT | CASRQGDGNEKLFF
TRBD1 | TRBJ2-7 | NA | TRBV7-8 | TGTGCCAGCAGCTTTCCCGGGACAGCCTCCTACGAGCAGTACTTC | CASSFPGTASYEQYF
TRBD1 | TRBJ1-2 | NA | TRBV9 | TGTGCCAGCAGCCCAAATCGGGGACAGCTTGATGGCTACACCTTC | CASSPNRGQLDGYTF
TRBD1 | TRBJ2-1 | NA | TRBV6-5 | TGTGCCAGCAGCTCGCCGGGACAGGGGGCGAGTGAGCAGTTCTTC | CASSSPGQGASEQFF
TRBD1 | TRBJ1-4 | NA | TRBV5-1 | TGCGCCAGCAGCCTAGGACAGGGTCGGGATGAAAAACTGTTTTTT | CASSLGQGRDEKLFF
NA | TRBJ1-1 | NA | TRBV5-1 | TGCGCCAGCAGCTTTCGCACTGAAGCTTTCTTT | CASSFRTEAFF
TRBD1 | TRBJ1-4 | NA | TRBV9 | TGTGCCAGCAGCACCCGGGACAGGGATAATGAAAAACTGTTTTTT | CASSTRDRDNEKLFF
NA | TRBJ1-2 | NA | TRBV27 | TGTGCCAGCAGTTTCCAACAAAACTATGGCTACACCTTC | CASSFQQNYGYTF
NA | TRBJ2-3 | NA | TRBV2 | TGTGCCAGCAGTGAAGCAGAGTACGCCGGGACAAGCACAGATACGCAGTATTTT | CASSEAEYAGTSTDTQYF
TRBD1 | TRBJ2-5 | NA | TRBV5-4 | TGTGCCAGCAGCAAGACAGGGGGAGAGACCCAGTACTTC | CASSKTGGETQYF
NA | TRBJ1-1 | NA | TRBV6-5 | TGTGCCAGCACGACCTACAGTGGGAACACTGAAGCTTTCTTT | CASTTYSGNTEAFF
NA | TRBJ1-5 | NA | TRBV5-1 | TGCGCCAGCAGCTTGGGACAGTTGGATAGCAATCAGCCCCAGCATTTT | CASSLGQLDSNQPQHF
NA | TRBJ2-7 | NA | TRBV5-1 | TGCGCCAGCAGCTTGGACATAACTACCTACGAGCAGTACTTC | CASSLDITTYEQYF
TRBD1 | TRBJ1-1 | NA | TRBV5-1 | TGCGCCAGCAGCTCCGGACAGGGGTTGGGGAACACTGAAGCTTTCTTT | CASSSGQGLGNTEAFF
NA | TRBJ2-1 | once | TRBV29-1 | TGCAGCGCGAGGGTCCCAATATCCTACAATGAGCAGTTCTTC | CSARVPISYNEQFF
TRBD1 | TRBJ1-1 | NA | TRBV27 | TGTGCCAGCAGTTTGACAGGGGGCGTGAACACTGAAGCTTTCTTT | CASSLTGGVNTEAFF
TRBD1 | TRBJ2-7 | NA | TRBV5-6 | TGTGCCAGCAGCTTTAGACAGGGGCTGAGCTCCTACGAGCAGTACTTC | CASSFRQGLSSYEQYF
NA | TRBJ2-7 | NA | TRBV6-5 | TGTGCCAGCAGTTTTGAGCAGGGCTCCTACGAGCAGTACTTC | CASSFEQGSYEQYF
TRBD1 | TRBJ2-1 | once | TRBV5-4 | TGTGCCAGCAGCAAACCGGGACAGGGGTTCAATGAGCAGTTCTTC | CASSKPGQGFNEQFF
TRBD1 | TRBJ1-1 | NA | TRBV4-1 | TGCGCCAGCAGCCCTTTACCAGGGGGCCTAGTGAACACTGAAGCTTTCTTT | CASSPLPGGLVNTEAFF
TRBD1 | TRBJ1-2 | NA | TRBV4-1 | TGCGCCAGCAGCCAAGTTGGGGGGCAGGGGGCCTATGGCTACACCTTC | CASSQVGGQGAYGYTF
NA | TRBJ1-4 | NA | TRBV5-1 | TGCGCCAGCAGCTCACCAGGGTCAACTAATGAAAAACTGTTTTTT | CASSSPGSTNEKLFF
TRBD2 | TRBJ2-7 | NA | TRBV11-1 | TGTGCCAGCAGCTTGACTAGCGGGGGAGGTGAGCAGTACTTC | CASSLTSGGGEQYF
TRBD1 | TRBJ1-2 | NA | TRBV5-6 | TGTGCCAGCAGCTTTCGGGACAGGGGGCACGGCTACACCTTC | CASSFRDRGHGYTF
NA | TRBJ2-7 | NA | TRBV5-6 | TGTGCCAGCAGCCGGGACACTATTTACGAGCAGTACTTC | CASSRDTIYEQYF
TRBD1 | TRBJ2-2 | NA | TRBV12-5 | TGTGCTAGTGGTCTGGGACAGACCTACACCGGGGAGCTGTTTTTT | CASGLGQTYTGELFF
TRBD1 | TRBJ2-5 | NA | TRBV7-8 | TGTGCCAGCAGCCCCAATCCCTTCGACAGGGTCAAGACCCAGTACTTC | CASSPNPFDRVKTQYF
NA | TRBJ1-5 | NA | TRBV19 | TGTGCCAGTAGTATCGACAAGGATCAGCCCCAGCATTTT | CASSIDKDQPQHF
NA | TRBJ2-7 | NA | TRBV29-1 | TGCAGCGTTGAAGTGGCAACAAGCTCCTACGAGCAGTACTTC | CSVEVATSSYEQYF
NA | TRBJ2-6 | NA | TRBV19 | TGTGCCAGTAGTATAGATCTGGGGGGGCGGTCTGGGGCCAACGTCCTGACTTTC | CASSIDLGGRSGANVLTF
NA | TRBJ1-1 | NA | TRBV30 | TGTGCCTGTCAACACGTGGGGGGGCTCACTGAAGCTTTCTTT | CACQHVGGLTEAFF
TRBD1 | TRBJ1-1 | NA | TRBV19 | TGTGCCAGTAGCACACGATCACCGACAGGGCATGGGACTGAAGCTTTCTTT | CASSTRSPTGHGTEAFF
NA | TRBJ2-7 | NA | TRBV4-1 | TGCGCCAGCAGCCAAGACGCAGAACACTACGAGCAGTACTTC | CASSQDAEHYEQYF